One T cell receptor beta chain is described in this entry. Its antigen is not known. This CDR3 has 17 amino acids. The germline V gene has CDR1 LNHDA and CDR2 SQIVND (reference sequence). The ends were cut back, 3 bases at V and 0 bases at J, with 15 bases in the middle. The data are from a study of radiotherapy plus CTLA-4 blockade in lung cancer. Profiled with immunoSEQ multiplex PCR; TCRdb holds only in-frame clones, not every one. The data contain 56,000 or so clones, roughly 80% of them seen just once; the ten biggest clones take up about 2.9%. General observations from the study: Once radiotherapy plus ipilimumab had been given, TCR clones derived from tumor expanded in blood. Early blood T cell clone dynamics reportedly forecast response best, with interferon-beta.

Ipilimumab-mediated CTLA-4 blockade plus focal radiation was given to patients having chemo-refractory metastatic non-small-cell lung cancer. This chain links TRBV19 with TRBJ1-3, with D perhaps TRBD1 (5 bases). The origin of this receptor is a human donor with non-small cell lung cancer who had a partial response to radiotherapy plus ipilimumab. The sequenced sample was peripheral blood, obtained from a patient treated with radiotherapy plus ipilimumab. CDR3 in amino acids: CASSMGTGLRSGNTIYF. CDR3 coding DNA: TGTGCCAGTAGTATGGGCACGGGACTCCGCTCTGGAAACACCATATATTTT.